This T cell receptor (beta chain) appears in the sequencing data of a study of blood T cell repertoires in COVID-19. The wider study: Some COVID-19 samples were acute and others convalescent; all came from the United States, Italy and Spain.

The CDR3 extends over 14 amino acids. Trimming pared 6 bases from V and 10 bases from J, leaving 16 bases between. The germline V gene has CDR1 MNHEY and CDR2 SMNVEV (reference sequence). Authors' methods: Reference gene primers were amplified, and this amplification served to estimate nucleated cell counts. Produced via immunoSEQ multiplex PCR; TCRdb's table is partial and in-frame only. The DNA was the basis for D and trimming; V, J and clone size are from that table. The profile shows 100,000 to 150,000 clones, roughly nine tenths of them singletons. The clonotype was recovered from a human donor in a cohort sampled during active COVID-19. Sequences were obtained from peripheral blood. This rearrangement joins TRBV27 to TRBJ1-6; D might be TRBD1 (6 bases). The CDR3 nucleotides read TGTGCCAGCAGCCGAACAGGGTACCGGTCACCCCTCCACTTT. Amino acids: CASSRTGYRSPLHF.